The entry that follows covers one T cell receptor (beta chain) sequence. Its antigen remains unknown. This sample is drawn from a study of cytomegalovirus exposure and HLA in healthy donors. Study-level findings and limits: Later analysis suggested most CMV-associated TCR beta chains were HLA-restricted. The authors later linked a missense DCLRE1C variant to TCR beta V- and J-gene trimming. The authors listed around 150 TCR beta chains as cytomegalovirus-associated.

The primer mix had 60 Vbeta and 13 Jbeta primers. Method: immunoSEQ multiplex PCR; TCRdb's copy keeps in-frame clones and lacks some. The table includes roughly 160,000 clones, roughly 80% detected once. The germline gives CDR1 SQVTM, CDR2 ANQGSEA. V was pared by 8 bases and J by 9 bases, with 17 bases between. This CDR3 contains 12 residues. The V and J genes are TRBV29-1 and TRBJ2-1; possibly TRBD2 for D (5 bases). The source of this sequence is a middle-aged woman in good health and CMV-seropositive. The sequencing input was PBMCs. CDR3 nucleotides: TGCAGCATCGAACGCCTAGCTGGTGAGCAGTTCTTC. It specifies CSIERLAGEQFF.